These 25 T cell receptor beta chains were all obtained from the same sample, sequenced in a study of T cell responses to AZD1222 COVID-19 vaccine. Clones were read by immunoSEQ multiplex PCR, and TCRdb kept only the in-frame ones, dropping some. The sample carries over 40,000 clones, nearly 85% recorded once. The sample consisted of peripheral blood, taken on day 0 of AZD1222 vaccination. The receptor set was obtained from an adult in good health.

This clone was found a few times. The CDR3 here is CASSRSNTGELFF. The CDR3 bases are TGCGCCAGCAGTAGGTCTAACACCGGGGAGCTGTTTTTT. V and J are TRBV10-1 and TRBJ2-2, with unresolved D. V lost 5 bases and J 2 bases, leaving 6 bases between the germline ends. Germline V gene sequence: CDR1 WNHNN, CDR2 SYGVQD (reference sequence). The CDR3 is made up of 13 amino acids.

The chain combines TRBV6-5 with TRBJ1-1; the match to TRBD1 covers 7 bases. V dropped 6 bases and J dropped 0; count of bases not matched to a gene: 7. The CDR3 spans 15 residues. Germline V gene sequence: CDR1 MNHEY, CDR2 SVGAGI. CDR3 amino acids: CASRPQGIMNTEAFF. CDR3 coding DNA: TGTGCCAGCAGACCACAGGGGATCATGAACACTGAAGCTTTCTTT.

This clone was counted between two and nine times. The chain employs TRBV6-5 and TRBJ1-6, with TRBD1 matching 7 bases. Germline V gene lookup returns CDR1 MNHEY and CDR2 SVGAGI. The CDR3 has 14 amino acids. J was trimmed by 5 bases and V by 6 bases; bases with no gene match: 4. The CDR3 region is CASSRQGNNSPLHF. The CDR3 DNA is TGTGCCAGCAGCCGACAGGGCAATAATTCACCCCTCCACTTT.

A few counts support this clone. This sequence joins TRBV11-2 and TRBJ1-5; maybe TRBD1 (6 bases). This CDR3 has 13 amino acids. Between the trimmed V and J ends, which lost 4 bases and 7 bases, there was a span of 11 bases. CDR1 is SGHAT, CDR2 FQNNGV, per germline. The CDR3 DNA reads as TGTGCCAGCAGCTCCCCCGGGGGCCAGCCCCAGCATTTT. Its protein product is CASSSPGGQPQHF.

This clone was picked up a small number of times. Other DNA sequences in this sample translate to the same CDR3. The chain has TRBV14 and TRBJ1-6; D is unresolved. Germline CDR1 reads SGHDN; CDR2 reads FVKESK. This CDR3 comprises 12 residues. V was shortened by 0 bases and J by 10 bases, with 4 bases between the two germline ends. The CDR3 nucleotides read TGTGCCAGCAGCCAAGACAGGTCACCCCTCCACTTT. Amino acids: CASSQDRSPLHF.

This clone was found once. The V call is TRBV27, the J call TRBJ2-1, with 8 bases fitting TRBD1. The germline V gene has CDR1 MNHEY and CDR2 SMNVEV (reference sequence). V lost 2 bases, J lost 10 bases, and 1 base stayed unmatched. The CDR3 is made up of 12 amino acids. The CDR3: CASSLQGAEQFF. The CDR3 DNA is TGTGCCAGCAGTTTACAGGGGGCCGAGCAGTTCTTC.

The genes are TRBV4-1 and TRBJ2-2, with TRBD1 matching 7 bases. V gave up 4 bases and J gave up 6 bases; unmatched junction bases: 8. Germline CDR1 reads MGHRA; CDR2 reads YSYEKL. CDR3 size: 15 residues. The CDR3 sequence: CASSLPTGPPGELFF. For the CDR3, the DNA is TGCGCCAGCAGCCTCCCGACAGGGCCCCCCGGGGAGCTGTTTTTT.

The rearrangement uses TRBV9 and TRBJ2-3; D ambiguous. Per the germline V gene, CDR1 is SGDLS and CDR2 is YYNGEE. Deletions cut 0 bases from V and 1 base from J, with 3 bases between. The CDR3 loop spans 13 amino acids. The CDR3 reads CASSVEGTDTQYF. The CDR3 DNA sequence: TGTGCCAGCAGCGTAGAGGGCACAGATACGCAGTATTTT.

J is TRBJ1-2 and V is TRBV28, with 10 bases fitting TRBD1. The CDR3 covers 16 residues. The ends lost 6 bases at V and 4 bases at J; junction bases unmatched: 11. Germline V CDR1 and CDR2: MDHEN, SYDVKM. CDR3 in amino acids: CASSRPPGTGAYGYTF. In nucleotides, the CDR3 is TGTGCCAGCAGCCGCCCGCCTGGGACAGGGGCCTATGGCTACACCTTC.

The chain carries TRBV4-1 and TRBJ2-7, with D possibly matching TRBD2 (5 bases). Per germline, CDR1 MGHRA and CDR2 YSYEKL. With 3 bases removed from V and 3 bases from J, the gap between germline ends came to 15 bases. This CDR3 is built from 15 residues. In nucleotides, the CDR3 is TGCGCCAGCAGCCAGGAGGACGGCAGATTCTACGAGCAGTACTTC. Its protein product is CASSQEDGRFYEQYF.

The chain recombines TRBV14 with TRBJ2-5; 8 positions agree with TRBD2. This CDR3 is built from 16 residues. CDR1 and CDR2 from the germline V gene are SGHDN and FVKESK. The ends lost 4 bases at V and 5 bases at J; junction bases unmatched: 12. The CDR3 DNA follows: TGTGCCAGCAGCCCTACTGCTAACGGGAGGGGTGAGACCCAGTACTTC. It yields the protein CASSPTANGRGETQYF.

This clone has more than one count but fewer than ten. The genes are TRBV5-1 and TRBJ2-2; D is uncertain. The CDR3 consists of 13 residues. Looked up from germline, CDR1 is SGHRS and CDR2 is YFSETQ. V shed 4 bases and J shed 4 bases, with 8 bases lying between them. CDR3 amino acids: CASSSLITGELFF. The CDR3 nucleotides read TGCGCCAGCAGCAGTCTGATCACCGGGGAGCTGTTTTTT.

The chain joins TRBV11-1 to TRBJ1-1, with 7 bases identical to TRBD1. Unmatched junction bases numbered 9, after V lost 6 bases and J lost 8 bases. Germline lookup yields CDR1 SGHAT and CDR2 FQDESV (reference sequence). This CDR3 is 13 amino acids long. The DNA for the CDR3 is TGTGCCAGCAGTCATCCAGGGGGTGGGGAAGCTTTCTTT. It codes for CASSHPGGGEAFF.

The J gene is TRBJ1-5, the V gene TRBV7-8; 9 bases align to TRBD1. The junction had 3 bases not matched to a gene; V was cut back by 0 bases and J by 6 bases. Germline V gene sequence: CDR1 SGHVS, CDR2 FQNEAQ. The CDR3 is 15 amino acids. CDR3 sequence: CASSLAGTGLQPQHF. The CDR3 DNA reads TGTGCCAGCAGCTTAGCTGGGACAGGGCTTCAGCCCCAGCATTTT.

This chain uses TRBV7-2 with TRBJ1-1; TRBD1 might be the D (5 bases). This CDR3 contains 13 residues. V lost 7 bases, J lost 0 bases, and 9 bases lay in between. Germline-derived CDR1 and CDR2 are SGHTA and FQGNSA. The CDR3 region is CASTAGVNTEAFF. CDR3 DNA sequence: TGTGCCAGCACAGCGGGGGTGAACACTGAAGCTTTCTTT.

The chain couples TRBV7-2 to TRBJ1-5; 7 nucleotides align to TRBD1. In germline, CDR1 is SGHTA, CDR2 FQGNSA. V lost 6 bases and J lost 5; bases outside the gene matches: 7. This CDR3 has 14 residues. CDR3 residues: CASSLRQGDQPQHF. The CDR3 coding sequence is TGTGCCAGCAGTCTCCGACAGGGCGATCAGCCCCAGCATTTT.

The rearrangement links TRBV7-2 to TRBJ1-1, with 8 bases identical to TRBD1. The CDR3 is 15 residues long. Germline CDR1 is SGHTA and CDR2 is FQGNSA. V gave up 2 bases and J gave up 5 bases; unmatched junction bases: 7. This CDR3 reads CASSLQDRVGTEAFF. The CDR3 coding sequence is TGTGCCAGCAGCTTACAGGACAGGGTTGGGACTGAAGCTTTCTTT.

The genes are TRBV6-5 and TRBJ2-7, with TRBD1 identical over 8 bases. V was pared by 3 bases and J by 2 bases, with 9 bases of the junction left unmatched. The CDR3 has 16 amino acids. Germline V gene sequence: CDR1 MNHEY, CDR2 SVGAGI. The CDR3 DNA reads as TGTGCCAGCAGTTATCCCGGGACAGGCGGCACCTACGAGCAGTACTTC. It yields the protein CASSYPGTGGTYEQYF.

Here the CDR3 reads CAGAPGQYF. CDR3 bases: TGTGCCGGGGCCCCGGGGCAGTACTTC. The V call is TRBV28, the J call TRBJ2-7, with a tentative D call TRBD1 (5 bases). The V end lost 11 bases, the J end lost 9 bases, and 11 bases lay between the germline ends. The CDR3 sequence is 9 residues long. Germline V CDR1 and CDR2: MDHEN, SYDVKM.

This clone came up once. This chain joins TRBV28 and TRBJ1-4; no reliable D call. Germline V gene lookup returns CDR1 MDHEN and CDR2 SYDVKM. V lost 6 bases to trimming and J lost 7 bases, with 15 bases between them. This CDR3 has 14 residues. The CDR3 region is CASRAAGGSEKLFF. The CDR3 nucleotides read TGTGCCAGCAGAGCGGCCGGAGGGAGTGAAAAACTGTTTTTT.

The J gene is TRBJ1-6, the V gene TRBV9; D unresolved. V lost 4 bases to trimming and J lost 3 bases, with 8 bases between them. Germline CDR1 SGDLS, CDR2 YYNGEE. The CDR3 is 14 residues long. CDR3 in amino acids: CASSNRVYNSPLHF. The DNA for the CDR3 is TGTGCCAGCAGCAACCGGGTCTATAATTCACCCCTCCACTTT.

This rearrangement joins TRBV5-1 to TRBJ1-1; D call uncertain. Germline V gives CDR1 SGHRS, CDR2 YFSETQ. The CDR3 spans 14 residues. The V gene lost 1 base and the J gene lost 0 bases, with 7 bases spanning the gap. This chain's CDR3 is CASSLSGLNTEAFF. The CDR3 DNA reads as TGCGCCAGCAGCTTGTCTGGTCTGAACACTGAAGCTTTCTTT.

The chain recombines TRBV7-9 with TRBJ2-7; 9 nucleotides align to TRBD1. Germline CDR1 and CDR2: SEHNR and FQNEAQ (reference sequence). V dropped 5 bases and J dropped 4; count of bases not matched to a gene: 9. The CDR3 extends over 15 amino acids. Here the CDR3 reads CASSPSGTGNYEQYF. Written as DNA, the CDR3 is TGTGCCAGCAGCCCATCGGGGACAGGGAATTACGAGCAGTACTTC.

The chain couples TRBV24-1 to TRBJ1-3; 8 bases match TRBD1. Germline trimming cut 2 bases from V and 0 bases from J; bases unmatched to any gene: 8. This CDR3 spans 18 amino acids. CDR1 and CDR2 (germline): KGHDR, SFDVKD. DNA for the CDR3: TGTGCCACCAGTGATTCGAGGACAGGGATGCGCTCTGGAAACACCATATATTTT. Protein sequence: CATSDSRTGMRSGNTIYF.

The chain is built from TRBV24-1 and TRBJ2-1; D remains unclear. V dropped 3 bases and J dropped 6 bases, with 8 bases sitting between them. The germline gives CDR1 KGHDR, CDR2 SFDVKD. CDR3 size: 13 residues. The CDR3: CATSDPLVNEQFF. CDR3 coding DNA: TGTGCCACCAGTGATCCGTTAGTCAATGAGCAGTTCTTC.